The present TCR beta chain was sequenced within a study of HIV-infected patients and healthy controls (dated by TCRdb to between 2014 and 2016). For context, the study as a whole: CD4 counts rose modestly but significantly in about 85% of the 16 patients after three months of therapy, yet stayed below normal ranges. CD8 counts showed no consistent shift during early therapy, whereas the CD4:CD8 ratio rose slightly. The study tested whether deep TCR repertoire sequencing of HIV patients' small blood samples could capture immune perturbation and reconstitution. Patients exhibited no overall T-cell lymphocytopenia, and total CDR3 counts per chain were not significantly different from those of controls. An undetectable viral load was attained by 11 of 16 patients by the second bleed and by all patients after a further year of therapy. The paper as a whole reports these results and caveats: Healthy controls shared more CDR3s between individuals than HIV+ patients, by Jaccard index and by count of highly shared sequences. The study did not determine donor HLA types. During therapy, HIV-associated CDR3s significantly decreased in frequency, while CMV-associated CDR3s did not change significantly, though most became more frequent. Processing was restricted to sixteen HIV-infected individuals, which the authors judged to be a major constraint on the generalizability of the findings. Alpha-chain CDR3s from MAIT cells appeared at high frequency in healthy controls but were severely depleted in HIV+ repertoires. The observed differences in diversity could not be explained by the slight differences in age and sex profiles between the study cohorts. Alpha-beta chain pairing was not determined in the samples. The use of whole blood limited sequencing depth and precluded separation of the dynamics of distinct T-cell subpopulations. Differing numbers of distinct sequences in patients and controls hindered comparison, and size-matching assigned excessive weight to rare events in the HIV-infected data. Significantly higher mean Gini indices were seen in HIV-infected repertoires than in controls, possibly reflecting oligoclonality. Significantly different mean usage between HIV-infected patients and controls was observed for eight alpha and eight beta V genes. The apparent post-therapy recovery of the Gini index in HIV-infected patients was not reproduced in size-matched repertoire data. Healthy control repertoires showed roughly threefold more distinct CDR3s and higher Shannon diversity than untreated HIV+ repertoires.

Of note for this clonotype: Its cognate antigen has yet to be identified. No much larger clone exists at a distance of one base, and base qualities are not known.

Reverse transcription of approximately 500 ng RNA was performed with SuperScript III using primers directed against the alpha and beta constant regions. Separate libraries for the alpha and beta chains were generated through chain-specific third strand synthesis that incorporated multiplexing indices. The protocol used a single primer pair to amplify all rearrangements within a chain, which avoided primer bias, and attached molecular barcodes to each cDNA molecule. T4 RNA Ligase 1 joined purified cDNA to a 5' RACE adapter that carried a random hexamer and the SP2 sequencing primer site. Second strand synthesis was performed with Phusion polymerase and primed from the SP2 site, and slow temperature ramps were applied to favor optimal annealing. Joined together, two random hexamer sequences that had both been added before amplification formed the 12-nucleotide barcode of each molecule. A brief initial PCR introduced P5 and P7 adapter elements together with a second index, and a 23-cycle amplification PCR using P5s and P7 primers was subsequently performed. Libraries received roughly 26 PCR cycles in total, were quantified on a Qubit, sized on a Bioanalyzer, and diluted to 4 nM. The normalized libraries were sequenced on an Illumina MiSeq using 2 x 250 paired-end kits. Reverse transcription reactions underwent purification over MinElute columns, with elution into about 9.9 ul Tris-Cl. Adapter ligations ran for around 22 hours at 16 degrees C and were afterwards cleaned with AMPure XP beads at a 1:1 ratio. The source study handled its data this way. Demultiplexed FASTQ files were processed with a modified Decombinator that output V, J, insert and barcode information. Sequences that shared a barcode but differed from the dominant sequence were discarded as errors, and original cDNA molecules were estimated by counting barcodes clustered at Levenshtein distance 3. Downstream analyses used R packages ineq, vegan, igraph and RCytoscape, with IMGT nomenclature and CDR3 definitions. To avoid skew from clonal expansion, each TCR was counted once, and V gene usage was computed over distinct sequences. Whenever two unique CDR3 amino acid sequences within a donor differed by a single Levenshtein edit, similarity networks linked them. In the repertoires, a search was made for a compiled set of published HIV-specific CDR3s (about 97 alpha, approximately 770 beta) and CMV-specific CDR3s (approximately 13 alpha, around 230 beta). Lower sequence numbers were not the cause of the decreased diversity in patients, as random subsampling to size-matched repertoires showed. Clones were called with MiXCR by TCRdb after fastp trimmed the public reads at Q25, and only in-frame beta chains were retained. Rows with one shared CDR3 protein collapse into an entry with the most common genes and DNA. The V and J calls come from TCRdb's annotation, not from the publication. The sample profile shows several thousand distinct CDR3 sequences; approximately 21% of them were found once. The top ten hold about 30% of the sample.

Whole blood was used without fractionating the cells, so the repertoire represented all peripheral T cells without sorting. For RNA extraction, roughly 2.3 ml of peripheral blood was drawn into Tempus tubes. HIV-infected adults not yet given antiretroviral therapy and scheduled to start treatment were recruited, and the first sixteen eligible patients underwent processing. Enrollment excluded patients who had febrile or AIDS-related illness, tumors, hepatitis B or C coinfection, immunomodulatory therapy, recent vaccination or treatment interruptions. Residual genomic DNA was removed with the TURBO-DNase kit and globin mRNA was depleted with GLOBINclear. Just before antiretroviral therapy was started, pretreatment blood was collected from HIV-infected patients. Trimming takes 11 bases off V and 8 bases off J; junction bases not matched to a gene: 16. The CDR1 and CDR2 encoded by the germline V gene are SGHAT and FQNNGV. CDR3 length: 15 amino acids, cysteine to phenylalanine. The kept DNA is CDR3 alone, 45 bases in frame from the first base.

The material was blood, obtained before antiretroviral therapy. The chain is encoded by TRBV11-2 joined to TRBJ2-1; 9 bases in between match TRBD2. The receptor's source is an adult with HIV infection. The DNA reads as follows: TGTGCCGGCACCGCAGAGGCTAGCGGGGTACATGAGCAGTTCTTC. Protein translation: CAGTAEASGVHEQFF.